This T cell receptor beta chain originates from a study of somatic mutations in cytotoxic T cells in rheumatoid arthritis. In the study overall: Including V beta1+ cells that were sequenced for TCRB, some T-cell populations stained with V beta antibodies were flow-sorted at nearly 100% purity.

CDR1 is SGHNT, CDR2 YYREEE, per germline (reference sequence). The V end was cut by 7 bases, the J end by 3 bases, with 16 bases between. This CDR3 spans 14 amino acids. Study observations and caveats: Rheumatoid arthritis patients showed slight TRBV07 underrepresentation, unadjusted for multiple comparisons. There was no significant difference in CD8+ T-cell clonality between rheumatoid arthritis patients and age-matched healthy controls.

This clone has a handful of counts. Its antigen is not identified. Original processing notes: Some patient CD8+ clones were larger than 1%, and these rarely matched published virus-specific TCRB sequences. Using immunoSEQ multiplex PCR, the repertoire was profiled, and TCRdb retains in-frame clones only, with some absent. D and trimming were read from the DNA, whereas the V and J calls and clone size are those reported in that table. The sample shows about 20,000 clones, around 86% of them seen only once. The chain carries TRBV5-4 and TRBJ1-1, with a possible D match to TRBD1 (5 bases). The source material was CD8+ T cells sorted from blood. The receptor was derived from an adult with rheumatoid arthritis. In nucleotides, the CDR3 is TGTGCCAGCCTGAGGGGCCCTGTGGACACTGAAGCTTTCTTT. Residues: CASLRGPVDTEAFF.